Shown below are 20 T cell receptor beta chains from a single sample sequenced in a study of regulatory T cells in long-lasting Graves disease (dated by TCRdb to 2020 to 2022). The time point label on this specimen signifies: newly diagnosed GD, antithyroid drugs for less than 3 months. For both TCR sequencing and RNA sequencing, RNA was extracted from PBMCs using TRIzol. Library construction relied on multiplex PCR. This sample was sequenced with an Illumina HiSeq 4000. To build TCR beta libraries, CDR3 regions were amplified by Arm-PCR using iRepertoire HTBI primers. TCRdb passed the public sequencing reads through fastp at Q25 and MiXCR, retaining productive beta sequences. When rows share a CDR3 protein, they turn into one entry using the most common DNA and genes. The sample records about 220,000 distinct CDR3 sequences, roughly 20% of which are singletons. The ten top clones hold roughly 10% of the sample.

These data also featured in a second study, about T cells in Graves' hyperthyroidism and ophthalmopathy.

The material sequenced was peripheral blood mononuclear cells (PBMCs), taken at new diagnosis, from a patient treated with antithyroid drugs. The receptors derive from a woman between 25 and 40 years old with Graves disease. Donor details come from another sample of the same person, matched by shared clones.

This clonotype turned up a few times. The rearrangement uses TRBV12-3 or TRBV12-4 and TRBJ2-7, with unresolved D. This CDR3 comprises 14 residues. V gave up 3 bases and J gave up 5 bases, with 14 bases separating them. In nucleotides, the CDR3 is TGTGCCAGCAGTTTGCCAAATAGGGCCGACGAGCAGTACTTC. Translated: CASSLPNRADEQYF.

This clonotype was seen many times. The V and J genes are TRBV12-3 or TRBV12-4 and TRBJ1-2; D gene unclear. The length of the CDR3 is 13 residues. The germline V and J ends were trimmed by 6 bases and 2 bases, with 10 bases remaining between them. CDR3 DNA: TGTGCCAGCAGCCCATACCCAAACTATGGCTACACCTTC. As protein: CASSPYPNYGYTF.

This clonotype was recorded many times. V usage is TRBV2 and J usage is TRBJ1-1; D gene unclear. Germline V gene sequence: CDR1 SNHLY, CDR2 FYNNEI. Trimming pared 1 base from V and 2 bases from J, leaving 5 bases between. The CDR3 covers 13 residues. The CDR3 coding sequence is TGTGCCAGCAGTGAAGAGCTAAACACTGAAGCTTTCTTT. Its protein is CASSEELNTEAFF.

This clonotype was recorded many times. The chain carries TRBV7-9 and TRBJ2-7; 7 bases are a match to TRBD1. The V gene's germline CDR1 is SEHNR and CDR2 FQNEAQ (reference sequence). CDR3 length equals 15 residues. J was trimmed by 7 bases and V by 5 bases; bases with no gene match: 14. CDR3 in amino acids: CASSPRDSVSGEQYF. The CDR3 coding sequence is TGTGCCAGCAGCCCAAGGGACAGCGTATCTGGAGAGCAGTACTTC.

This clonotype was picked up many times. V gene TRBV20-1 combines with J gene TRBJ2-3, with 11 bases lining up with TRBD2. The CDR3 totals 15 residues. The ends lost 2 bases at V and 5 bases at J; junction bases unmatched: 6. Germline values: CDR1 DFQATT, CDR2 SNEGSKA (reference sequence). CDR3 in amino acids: CSARSPLAGGDTQYF. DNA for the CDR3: TGCAGTGCTAGATCCCCTCTAGCGGGAGGAGATACGCAGTATTTT.

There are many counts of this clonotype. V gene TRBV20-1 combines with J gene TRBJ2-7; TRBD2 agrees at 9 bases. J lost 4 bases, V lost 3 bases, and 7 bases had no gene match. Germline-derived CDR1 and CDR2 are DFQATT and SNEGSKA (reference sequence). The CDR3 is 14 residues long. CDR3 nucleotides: TGCAGTGCTAGTCGCGGGAGCGGGGGGTACGAGCAGTACTTC. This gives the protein CSASRGSGGYEQYF.

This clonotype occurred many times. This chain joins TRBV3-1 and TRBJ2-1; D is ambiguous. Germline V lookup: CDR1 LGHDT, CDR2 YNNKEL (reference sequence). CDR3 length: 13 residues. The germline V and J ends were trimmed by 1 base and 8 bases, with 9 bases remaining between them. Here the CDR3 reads CASSQGWAYEQFF. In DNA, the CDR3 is TGTGCCAGCAGCCAAGGTTGGGCTTATGAGCAGTTCTTC.

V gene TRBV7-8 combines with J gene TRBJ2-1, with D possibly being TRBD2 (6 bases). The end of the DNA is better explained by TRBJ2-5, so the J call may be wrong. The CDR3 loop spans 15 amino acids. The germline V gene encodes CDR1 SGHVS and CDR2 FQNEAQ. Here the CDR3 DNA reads TGTGCCAGCAGCTTGTCCGGAGGGGTCCAAGAGACCCAGTACTTC. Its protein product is CASSLSGGVQETQYF.

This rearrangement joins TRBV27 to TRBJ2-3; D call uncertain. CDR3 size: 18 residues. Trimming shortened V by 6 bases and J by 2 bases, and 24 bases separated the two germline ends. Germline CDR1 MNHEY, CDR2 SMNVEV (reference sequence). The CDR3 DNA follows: TGTGCCAGCAGCTGGAACGCTGAGGATATCGTTGACACAGATACGCAGTATTTT. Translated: CASSWNAEDIVDTDTQYF.

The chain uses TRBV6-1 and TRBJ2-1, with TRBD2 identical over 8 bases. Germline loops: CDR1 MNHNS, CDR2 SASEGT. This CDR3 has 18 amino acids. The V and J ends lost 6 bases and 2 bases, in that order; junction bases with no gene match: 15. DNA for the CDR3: TGTGCCAGCAGGCTGCTAGCGGGCTTTTCCTCAACCTACAATGAGCAGTTCTTC. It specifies CASRLLAGFSSTYNEQFF.

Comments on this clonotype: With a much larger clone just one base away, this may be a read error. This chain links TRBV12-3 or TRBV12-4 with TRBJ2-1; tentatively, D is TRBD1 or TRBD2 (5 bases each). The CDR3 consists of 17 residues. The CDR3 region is CASSEVGRVGTYSEQFF. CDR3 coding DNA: TGTGCCAGCAGTGAAGTTGGCCGGGTAGGGACGTACAGTGAGCAGTTCTTC.

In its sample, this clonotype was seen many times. Here the CDR3 DNA reads TGTGCCAGCAGCCGTTGGACAGGGCAAAGGGGGCGAGACTATGGCTACACCTTC. Translated, it gives CASSRWTGQRGRDYGYTF. This chain uses TRBV7-2 with TRBJ1-2; 8 bases line up with TRBD1. V gave up 5 bases and J gave up 3 bases; unmatched junction bases: 17. From germline, CDR1 is SGHTA and CDR2 FQGNSA. The CDR3 length is 18 residues.

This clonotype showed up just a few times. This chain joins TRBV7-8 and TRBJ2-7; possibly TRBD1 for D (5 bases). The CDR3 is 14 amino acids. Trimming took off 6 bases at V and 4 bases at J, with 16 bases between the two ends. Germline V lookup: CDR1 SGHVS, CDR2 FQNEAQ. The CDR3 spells CASSQITGIYEQYF. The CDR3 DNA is TGTGCCAGCAGTCAAATCACAGGAATTTACGAGCAGTACTTC.

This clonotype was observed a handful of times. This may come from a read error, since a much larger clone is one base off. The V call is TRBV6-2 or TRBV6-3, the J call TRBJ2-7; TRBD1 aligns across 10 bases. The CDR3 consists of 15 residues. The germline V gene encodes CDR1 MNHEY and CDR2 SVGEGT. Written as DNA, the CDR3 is TGTGCCGGCAGCTCAGCCGGGACAGGGGCCTACGAGCAGTACTTC. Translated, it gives CAGSSAGTGAYEQYF.

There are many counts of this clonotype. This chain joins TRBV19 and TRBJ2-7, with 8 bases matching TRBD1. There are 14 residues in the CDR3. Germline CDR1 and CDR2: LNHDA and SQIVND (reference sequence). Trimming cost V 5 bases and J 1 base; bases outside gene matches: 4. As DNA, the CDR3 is TGTGCCAGTAGTCCTACAGGGGGGTCCTACGAGCAGTACTTC. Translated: CASSPTGGSYEQYF.

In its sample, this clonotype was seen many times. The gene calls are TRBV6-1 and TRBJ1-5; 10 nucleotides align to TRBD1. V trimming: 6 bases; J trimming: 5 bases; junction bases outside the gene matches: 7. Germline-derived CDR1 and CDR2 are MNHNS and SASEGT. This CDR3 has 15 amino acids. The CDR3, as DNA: TGTGCCAGCAGAACTCCGGGACAGGGGTATCAGCCCCAGCATTTT. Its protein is CASRTPGQGYQPQHF.

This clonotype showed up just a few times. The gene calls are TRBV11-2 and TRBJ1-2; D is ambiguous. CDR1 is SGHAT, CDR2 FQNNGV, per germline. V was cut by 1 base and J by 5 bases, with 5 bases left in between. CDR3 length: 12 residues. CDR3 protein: CASSLAPYGYTF. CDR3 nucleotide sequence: TGTGCCAGCAGCTTAGCTCCATATGGCTACACCTTC.

The CDR3 loop reads CASSLSAGMNTEAFF. The CDR3 DNA sequence: TGTGCCAGCAGTTTATCTGCAGGGATGAACACTGAAGCTTTCTTT. The chain is built from TRBV27 and TRBJ1-1; D perhaps matches TRBD1 (5 bases). V was cut by 0 bases and J by 0 bases, with 8 bases left in between. Germline CDR1 and CDR2: MNHEY and SMNVEV (reference sequence). The CDR3 is 15 residues long.

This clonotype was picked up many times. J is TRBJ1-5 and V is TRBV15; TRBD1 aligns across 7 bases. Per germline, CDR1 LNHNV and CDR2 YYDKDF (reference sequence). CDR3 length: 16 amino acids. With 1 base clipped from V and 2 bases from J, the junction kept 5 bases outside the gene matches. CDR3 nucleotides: TGTGCCACCAGCAGAGGGAGAGGACAGGGCAATCAGCCCCAGCATTTT. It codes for CATSRGRGQGNQPQHF.

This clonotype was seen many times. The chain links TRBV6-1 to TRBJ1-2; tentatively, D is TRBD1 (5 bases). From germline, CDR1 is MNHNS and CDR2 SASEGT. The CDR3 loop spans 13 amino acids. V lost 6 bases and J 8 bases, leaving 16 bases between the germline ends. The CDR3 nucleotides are TGTGCCAGCAGCCACGGAGGGGTAGAGGGCTACACCTTC. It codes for CASSHGGVEGYTF.